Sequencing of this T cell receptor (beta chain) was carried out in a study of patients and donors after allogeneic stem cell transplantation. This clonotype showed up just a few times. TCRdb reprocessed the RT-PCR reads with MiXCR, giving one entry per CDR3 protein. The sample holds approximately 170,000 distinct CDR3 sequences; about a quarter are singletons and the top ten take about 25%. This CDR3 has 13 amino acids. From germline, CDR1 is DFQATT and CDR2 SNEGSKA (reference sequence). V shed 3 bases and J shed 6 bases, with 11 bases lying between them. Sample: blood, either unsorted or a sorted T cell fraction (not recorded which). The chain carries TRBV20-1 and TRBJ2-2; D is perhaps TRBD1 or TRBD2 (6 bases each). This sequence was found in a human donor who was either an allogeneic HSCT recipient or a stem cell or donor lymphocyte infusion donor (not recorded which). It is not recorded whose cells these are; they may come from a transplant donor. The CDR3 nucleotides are TGCAGTGCTAGCGGGGGCACTCCCGGGGAGCTGTTTTTT. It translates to CSASGGTPGELFF.